This T cell receptor (beta chain) came from a study of cytomegalovirus exposure and HLA in healthy donors. The study's findings and limits: The Asian-associated ancestry cluster reportedly had fewer N-insertions than the approximately 650-donor mean in a later analysis. Among immune exposure information, only CMV serostatus was available.

Remarks on this clone: The target antigen is unknown.

Germline assignment: CDR1 SGHVS and CDR2 FNYEAQ. The CDR3 is made up of 17 amino acids. With 4 bases clipped from V and 4 bases from J, the junction kept 14 bases outside the gene matches. PCR primers comprised 60 Vbeta and 13 Jbeta primers. Profiling relied on immunoSEQ multiplex PCR, and the TCRdb table lists in-frame clones only, not all of them. This sample yields around 200,000 clones, of which 70% are seen a single time; about 3% belongs to the top ten. This sequence originates from a middle-aged man in good health and CMV-seropositive. V gene TRBV7-6 combines with J gene TRBJ1-2; 8 bases match TRBD1. Sequencing was carried out using PBMCs. The CDR3 DNA is TGTGCCAGCAGCTCCGGACAGGGCCTCCCCGGATCCTATGGCTACACCTTC. Its translation: CASSSGQGLPGSYGYTF.